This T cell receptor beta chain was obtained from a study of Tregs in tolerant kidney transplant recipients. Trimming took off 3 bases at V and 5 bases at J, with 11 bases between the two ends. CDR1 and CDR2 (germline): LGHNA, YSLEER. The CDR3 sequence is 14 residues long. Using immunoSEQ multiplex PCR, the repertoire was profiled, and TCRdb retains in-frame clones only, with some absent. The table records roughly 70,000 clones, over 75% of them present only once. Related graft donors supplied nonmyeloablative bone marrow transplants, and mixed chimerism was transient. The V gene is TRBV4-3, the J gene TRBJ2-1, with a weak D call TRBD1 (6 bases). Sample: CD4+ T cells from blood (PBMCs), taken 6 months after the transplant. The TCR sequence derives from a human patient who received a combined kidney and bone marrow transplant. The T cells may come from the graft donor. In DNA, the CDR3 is TGCGCCAGCAGCCATGGGACAACAAACAATGAGCAGTTCTTC. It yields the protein CASSHGTTNNEQFF.